This paragraph reports one T cell receptor (beta chain). PCR primers comprised 60 Vbeta and 13 Jbeta primers. Repertoires were generated with immunoSEQ multiplex PCR, while TCRdb's copy carries only in-frame clones and drops some. Of some 150,000 clones detected, less than 80% appear once; the ten largest clones hold roughly 2%. This sample stems from a study of cytomegalovirus exposure and HLA in healthy donors. The length of the CDR3 is 16 residues. V shed 4 bases and J 2 bases; nucleotides not matched to a gene: 8. Germline V CDR1 and CDR2: SEHNR, FQNEAQ (reference sequence). The sample taken for sequencing was PBMCs. The source of this sequence is a man in his forties or fifties in good health and CMV-seronegative. The chain employs TRBV7-9 and TRBJ2-5, with 9 bases that match TRBD1. The chain's CDR3 is CASSWDRDWSQETQYF. The CDR3 nucleotides are TGTGCCAGCAGCTGGGACAGGGATTGGAGTCAAGAGACCCAGTACTTC.